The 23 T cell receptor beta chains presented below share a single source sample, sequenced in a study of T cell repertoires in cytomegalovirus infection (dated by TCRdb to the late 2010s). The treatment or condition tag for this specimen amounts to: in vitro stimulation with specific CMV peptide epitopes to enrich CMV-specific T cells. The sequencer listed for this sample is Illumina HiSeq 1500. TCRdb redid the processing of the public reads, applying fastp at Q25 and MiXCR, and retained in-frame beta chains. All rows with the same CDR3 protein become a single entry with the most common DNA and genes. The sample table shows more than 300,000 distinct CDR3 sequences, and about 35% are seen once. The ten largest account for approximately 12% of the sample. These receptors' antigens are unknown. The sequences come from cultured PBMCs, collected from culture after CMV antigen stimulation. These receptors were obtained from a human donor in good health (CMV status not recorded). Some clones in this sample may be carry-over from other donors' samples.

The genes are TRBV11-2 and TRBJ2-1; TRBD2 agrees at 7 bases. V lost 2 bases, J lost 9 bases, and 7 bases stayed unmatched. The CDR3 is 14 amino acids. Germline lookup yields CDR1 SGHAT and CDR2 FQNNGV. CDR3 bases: TGTGCCAGCAGCTTATTACGGGAGGATCGTGAGCAGTTCTTC. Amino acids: CASSLLREDREQFF.

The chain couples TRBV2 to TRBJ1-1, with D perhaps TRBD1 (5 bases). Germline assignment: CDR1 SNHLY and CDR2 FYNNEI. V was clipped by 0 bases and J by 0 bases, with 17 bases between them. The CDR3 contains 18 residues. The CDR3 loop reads CASSEAPRDLTLNTEAFF. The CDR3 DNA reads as TGTGCCAGCAGTGAAGCGCCGAGGGACCTCACCCTGAACACTGAAGCTTTCTTT.

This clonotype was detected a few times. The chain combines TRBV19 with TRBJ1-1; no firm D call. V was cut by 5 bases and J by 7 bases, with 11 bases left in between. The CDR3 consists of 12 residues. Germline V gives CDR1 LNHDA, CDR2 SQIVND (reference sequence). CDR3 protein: CASSSTGVEAFF. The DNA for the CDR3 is TGTGCCAGTAGTTCCACTGGCGTTGAAGCTTTCTTT.

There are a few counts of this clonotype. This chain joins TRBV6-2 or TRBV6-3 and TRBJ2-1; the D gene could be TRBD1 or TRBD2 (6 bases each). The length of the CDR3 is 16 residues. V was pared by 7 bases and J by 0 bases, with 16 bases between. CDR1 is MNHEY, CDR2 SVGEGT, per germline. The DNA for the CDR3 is TGTGCCAGCACGGGGGAACAGGGAAGCTCCTACAATGAGCAGTTCTTC. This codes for CASTGEQGSSYNEQFF.

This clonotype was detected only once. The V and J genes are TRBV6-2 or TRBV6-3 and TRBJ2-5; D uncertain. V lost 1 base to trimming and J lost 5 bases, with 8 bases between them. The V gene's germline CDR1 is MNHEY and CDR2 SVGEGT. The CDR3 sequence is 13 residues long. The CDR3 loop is CASSYLRVETQYF. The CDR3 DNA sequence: TGTGCCAGCAGTTACTTACGCGTGGAGACCCAGTACTTC.

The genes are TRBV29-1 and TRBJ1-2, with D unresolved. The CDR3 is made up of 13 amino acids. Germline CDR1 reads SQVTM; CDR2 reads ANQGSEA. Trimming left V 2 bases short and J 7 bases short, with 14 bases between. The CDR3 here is CSVELATSFGYTF. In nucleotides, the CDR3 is TGCAGCGTTGAATTGGCGACGTCTTTTGGCTACACCTTC. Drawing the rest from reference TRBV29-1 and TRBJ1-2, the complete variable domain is SAVISQKPSRDICQRGTSLTIQCQVDSQVTMMFWYRQQPGQSLTLIATANQGSEATYESGFVIDKFPISRPNLTFSTLTVSNMSPEDSSIYLCSVELATSFGYTFGSGTRLTVV.

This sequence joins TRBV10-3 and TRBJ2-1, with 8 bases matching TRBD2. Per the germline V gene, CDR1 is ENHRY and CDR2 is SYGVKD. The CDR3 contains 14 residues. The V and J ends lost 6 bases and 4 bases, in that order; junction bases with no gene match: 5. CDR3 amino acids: CAISLAGRYNEQFF. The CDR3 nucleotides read TGTGCCATCAGCTTAGCGGGACGGTACAATGAGCAGTTCTTC.

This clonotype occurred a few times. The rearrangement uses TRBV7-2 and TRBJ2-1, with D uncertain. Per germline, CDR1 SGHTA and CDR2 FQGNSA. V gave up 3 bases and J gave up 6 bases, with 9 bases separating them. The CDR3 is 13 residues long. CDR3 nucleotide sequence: TGTGCCAGCAGCTTCGCTAGACTCAATGAGCAGTTCTTC. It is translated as CASSFARLNEQFF.

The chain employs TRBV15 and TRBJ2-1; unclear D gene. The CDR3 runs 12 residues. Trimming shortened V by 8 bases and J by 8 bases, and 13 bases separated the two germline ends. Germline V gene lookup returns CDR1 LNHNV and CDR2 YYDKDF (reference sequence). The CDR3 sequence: CATGSFLDEQFF. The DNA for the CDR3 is TGTGCCACCGGTTCCTTTCTCGATGAGCAGTTCTTC.

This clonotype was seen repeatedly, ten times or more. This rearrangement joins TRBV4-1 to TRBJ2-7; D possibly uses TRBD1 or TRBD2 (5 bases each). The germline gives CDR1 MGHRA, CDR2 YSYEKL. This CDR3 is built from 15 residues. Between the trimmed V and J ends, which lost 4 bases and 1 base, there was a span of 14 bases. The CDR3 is CASSPRDELSYEQYF. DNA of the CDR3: TGCGCCAGCAGCCCCCGGGACGAGTTATCCTACGAGCAGTACTTC.

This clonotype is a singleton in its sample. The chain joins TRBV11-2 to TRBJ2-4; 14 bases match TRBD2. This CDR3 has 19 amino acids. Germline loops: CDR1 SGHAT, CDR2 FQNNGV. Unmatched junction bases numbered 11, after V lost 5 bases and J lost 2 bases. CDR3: CASSPQGLAGAPPKNIQYF. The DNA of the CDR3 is TGTGCCAGCAGCCCACAGGGACTAGCGGGAGCCCCTCCCAAAAACATTCAGTACTTC. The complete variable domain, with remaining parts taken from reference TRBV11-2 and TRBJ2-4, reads EAGVAQSPRYKIIEKRQSVAFWCNPISGHATLYWYQQILGQGPKLLIQFQNNGVVDDSQLPKDRFSAERLKGVDSTLKIQPAKLEDSAVYLCASSPQGLAGAPPKNIQYFGAGTRLSVL.

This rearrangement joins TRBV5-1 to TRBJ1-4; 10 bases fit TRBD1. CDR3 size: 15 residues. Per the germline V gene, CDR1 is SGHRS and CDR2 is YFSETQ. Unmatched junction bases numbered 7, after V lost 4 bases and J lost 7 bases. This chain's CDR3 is CASSVPTGGIEKLFF. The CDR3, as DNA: TGCGCCAGCAGCGTCCCGACAGGGGGCATTGAAAAACTGTTTTTT. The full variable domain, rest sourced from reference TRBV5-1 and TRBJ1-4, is KAGVTQTPRYLIKTRGQQVTLSCSPISGHRSVSWYQQTPGQGLQFLFEYFSETQRNKGNFPGRFSGRQFSNSRSEMNVSTLELGDSALYLCASSVPTGGIEKLFFGSGTQLSVL.

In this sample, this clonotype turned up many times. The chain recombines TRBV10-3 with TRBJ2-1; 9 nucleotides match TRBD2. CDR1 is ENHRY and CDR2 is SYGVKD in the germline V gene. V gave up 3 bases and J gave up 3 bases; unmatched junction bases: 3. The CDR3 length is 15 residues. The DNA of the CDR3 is TGTGCCATCAGTGACCGAGCGGGAGGCTACAATGAGCAGTTCTTC. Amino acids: CAISDRAGGYNEQFF.

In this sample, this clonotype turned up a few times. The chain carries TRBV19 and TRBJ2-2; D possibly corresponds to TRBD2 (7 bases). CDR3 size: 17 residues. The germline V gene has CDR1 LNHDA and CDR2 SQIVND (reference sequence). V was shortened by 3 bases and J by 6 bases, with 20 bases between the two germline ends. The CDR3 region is CASSISVGAGVPGELFF. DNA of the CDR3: TGTGCCAGTAGTATTTCTGTGGGGGCGGGAGTTCCCGGGGAGCTGTTTTTT.

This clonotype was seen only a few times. CDR3 in amino acids: CASSFGTLNEKLFF. The CDR3 DNA reads TGTGCCAGCAGCTTCGGGACCCTTAATGAAAAACTGTTTTTT. The V call is TRBV7-9, the J call TRBJ1-4; D is perhaps TRBD1 (5 bases). This CDR3 region has 14 residues. CDR1 and CDR2 from the germline V gene are SEHNR and FQNEAQ (reference sequence). V lost 3 bases and J lost 4, with 9 bases in between. The full variable domain, completed using reference TRBV7-9 and TRBJ1-4, is DTGVSQNPRHKITKRGQNVTFRCDPISEHNRLYWYRQTLGQGPEFLTYFQNEAQLEKSRLLSDRFSAERPKGSFSTLEIQRTEQGDSAMYLCASSFGTLNEKLFFGSGTQLSVL.

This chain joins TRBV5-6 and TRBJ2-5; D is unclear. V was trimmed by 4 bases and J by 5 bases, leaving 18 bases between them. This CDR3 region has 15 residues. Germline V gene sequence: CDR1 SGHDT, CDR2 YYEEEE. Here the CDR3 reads CASSPKRVPGETQYF. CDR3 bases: TGTGCCAGCAGCCCGAAAAGGGTGCCTGGCGAGACCCAGTACTTC.

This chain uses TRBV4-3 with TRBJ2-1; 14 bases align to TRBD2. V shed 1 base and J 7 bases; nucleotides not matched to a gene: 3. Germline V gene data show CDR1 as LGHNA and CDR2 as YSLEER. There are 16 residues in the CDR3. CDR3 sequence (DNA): TGCGCCAGCAGCCAAGGACTAGCGGGAGGGCGTAATGAGCAGTTCTTC. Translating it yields CASSQGLAGGRNEQFF.

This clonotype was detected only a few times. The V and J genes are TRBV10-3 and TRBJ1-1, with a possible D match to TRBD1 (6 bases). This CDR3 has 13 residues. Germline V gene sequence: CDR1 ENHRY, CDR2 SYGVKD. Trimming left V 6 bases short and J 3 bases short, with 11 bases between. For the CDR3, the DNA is TGTGCCATCAGGAATAGACAGGACACTGAAGCTTTCTTT. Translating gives CAIRNRQDTEAFF.

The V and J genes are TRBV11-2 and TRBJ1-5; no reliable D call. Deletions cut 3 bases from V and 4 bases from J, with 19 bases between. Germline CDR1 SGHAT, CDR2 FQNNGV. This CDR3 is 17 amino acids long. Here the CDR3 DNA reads TGTGCCAGCAGCTTGTATTCAGGTCCCACCGAAAATCAGCCCCAGCATTTT. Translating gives CASSLYSGPTENQPQHF.

The CDR3 here is CASSLEPALNYGYTF. The CDR3 coding sequence is TGTGCCAGCAGCTTAGAGCCGGCGCTTAACTATGGCTACACCTTC. The chain joins TRBV13 to TRBJ1-2; D remains unclear. CDR1 is PRHDT, CDR2 FYEKMQ, per germline (reference sequence). This CDR3 contains 15 residues. With 1 base removed from V and 1 base from J, the gap between germline ends came to 10 bases.

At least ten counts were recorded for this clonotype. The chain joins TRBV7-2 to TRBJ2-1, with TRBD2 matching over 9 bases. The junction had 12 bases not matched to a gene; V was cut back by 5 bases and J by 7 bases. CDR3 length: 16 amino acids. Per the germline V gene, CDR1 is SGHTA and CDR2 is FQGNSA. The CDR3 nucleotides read TGTGCCAGCAGCCCCCTTGGGAGCGGGAGGACAAATGAGCAGTTCTTC. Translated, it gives CASSPLGSGRTNEQFF.

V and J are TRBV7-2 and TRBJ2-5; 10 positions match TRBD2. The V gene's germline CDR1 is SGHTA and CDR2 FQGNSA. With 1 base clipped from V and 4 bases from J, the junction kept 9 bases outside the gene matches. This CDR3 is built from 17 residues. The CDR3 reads CASSLVTSGRGIETQYF. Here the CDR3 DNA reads TGTGCCAGCAGCTTAGTGACAAGCGGGAGGGGGATAGAGACCCAGTACTTC.

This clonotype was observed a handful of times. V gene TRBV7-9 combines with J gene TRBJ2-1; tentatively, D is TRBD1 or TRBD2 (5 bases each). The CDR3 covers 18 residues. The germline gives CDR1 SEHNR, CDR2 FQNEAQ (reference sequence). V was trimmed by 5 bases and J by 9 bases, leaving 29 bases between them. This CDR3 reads CASSTLARGRLPSGEQFF. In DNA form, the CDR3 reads TGTGCCAGCAGCACACTCGCCCGGGGCCGCTTACCCTCAGGTGAGCAGTTCTTC.